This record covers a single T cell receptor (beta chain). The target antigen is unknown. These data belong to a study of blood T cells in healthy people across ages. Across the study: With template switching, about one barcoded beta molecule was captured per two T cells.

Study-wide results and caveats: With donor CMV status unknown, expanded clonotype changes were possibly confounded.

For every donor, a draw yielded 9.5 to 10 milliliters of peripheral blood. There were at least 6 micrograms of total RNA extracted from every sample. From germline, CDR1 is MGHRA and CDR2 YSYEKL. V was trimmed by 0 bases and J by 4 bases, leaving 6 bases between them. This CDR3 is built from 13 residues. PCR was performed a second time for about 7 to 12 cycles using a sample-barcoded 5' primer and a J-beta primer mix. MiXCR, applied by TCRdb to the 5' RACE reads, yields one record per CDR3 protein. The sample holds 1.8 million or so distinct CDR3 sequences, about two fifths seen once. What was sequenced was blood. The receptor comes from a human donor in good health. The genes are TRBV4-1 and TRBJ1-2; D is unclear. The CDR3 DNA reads TGCGCCAGCAGCCAAGAAAACCCCTATGGCTACACCTTC. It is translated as CASSQENPYGYTF.